What follows is one TCR beta chain and its context. Its cognate antigen is unknown. The data stem from a study of graft-versus-host responses after intestinal transplantation. Study background: Each of the recipients got a multivisceral, liver-intestinal, or isolated intestinal transplant.

The protocol was immunoSEQ multiplex PCR, while the TCRdb copy is restricted to in-frame clones and leaves out a portion. Counted here are 90,000 to 130,000 clones, around 94% occurring once; the ten biggest clones make up 0.2% to 0.25%. V gave up 7 bases and J gave up 2 bases, with 9 bases separating them. This CDR3 comprises 13 residues. Germline assignment: CDR1 MRHNA and CDR2 SNTAGT. The sequenced sample was unstimulated CD4+ T cells sorted from spleen or lymph node cells, obtained before transplant. This receptor was obtained from a human donor who was the organ donor for an intestinal transplant. The chain employs TRBV6-4 and TRBJ1-5; the D gene is possibly TRBD1 (5 bases). The CDR3 here is CASKVRGNQPQHF. The CDR3 nucleotides read TGTGCCAGCAAGGTCAGGGGCAATCAGCCCCAGCATTTT.